The 9 T cell receptor beta chains below come from one sample, sequenced in a study of cytomegalovirus exposure and HLA in healthy donors. PCR was performed using 60 Vbeta and 13 Jbeta primers. Data came from immunoSEQ multiplex PCR; TCRdb stores just in-frame clones and leaves some out. This sample's table has just over 50,000 clones. Sequenced material: PBMCs. The source is a woman aged 55-69 years in good health and CMV-seropositive.

The chain joins TRBV10-3 to TRBJ1-1; D gene uncertain. The CDR3 runs 14 residues. V lost 1 base and J lost 0, with 6 bases in between. The germline V gene encodes CDR1 ENHRY and CDR2 SYGVKD. The CDR3 DNA is TGTGCCATCAGTGAGTTCGGGTTGAACACTGAAGCTTTCTTT. It encodes CAISEFGLNTEAFF.

The CDR3 reads CASIPGHVTYQPQHF. In DNA form, the CDR3 reads TGTGCCAGTATCCCGGGACACGTAACGTATCAGCCCCAGCATTTT. The chain is built from TRBV19 and TRBJ1-5, with D possibly being TRBD1 (6 bases). V was clipped by 7 bases and J by 5 bases, with 18 bases between them. Looked up from germline, CDR1 is LNHDA and CDR2 is SQIVND (reference sequence). There are 15 residues in the CDR3. Using reference TRBV19 and TRBJ1-5 for the parts outside the CDR3, the full variable domain is DGGITQSPKYLFRKEGQNVTLSCEQNLNHDAMYWYRQDPGQGLRLIYYSQIVNDFQKGDIAEGYSVSREKKESFPLTVTSAQKNPTAFYLCASIPGHVTYQPQHFGDGTRLSIL.

The genes are TRBV7-7 and TRBJ1-2, with D possibly TRBD1 on 5 matching bases. The CDR3 loop spans 11 amino acids. CDR1 and CDR2 (germline): SSHAT, FNYEAQ (reference sequence). CDR3 coding DNA: TGTGTTTTTCAACAGGCGAGAGGCTACACCTTC. It translates to CVFQQARGYTF.

V and J are TRBV5-1 and TRBJ2-7; TRBD1 agrees at 7 bases. Per germline, CDR1 SGHRS and CDR2 YFSETQ. The length of the CDR3 is 15 residues. Trimming took 1 base from V and 2 from J; bases not matched to a gene: 6. The CDR3 DNA reads as TGCGCCAGCAGCTTGCTGGGGGACAGAGCCTACGAGCAGTACTTC. As protein: CASSLLGDRAYEQYF.

The chain is built from TRBV11-3 and TRBJ1-4; D gene unclear. This CDR3 comprises 12 residues. Trimming stripped 3 bases from V and 8 bases from J, with 7 bases between. The germline gives CDR1 SGHNT, CDR2 YENEEA. This chain's CDR3 is CASSFREEKLFF. For the CDR3, the DNA is TGTGCCAGCAGCTTTAGAGAGGAAAAACTGTTTTTT.

On this clone: The junction departs from germline at one end; a sequencing error may be responsible. This sample includes further DNA sequences coding for the same CDR3. The chain links TRBV6-5 to TRBJ1-2, with D perhaps TRBD1 (5 bases). The CDR3 consists of 16 residues. Germline V gives CDR1 MNHEY, CDR2 SVGAGI. The CDR3 nucleotides are TGCGCCAGCAGTTACCAGGGCAGGCCATCTAACTATGGCTACACCTTC. Its translation is CASSYQGRPSNYGYTF.

Here the CDR3 reads CASSPRTGLFF. For the CDR3, the DNA is TGTGCCAGCAGCCCGCGGACAGGGCTGTTTTTT. The chain is built from TRBV5-5 and TRBJ2-2, with TRBD1 matching over 7 bases. J lost 13 bases, V lost 4 bases, and 4 bases had no gene match. The length of the CDR3 is 11 residues. CDR1 and CDR2 from the germline V gene are SGHKS and YYEKEE (reference sequence).

The chain couples TRBV18 to TRBJ1-5; D gene unclear. V was cut by 2 bases and J by 1 base, with 15 bases left in between. CDR3 length: 17 amino acids. Looked up from germline, CDR1 is KGHSH and CDR2 is LQKENI. CDR3 DNA: TGTGCCAGCTCACCAAGCGCTTTCCCCCCAAGCAATCAGCCCCAGCATTTT. This encodes CASSPSAFPPSNQPQHF.

The chain links TRBV2 to TRBJ2-3, with a possible D match to TRBD1 (5 bases). Trimming took 6 bases from V and 0 from J, leaving 10 bases between them. The CDR3 is 14 residues long. CDR1 and CDR2 (germline): SNHLY, FYNNEI. The CDR3 bases are TGTGCCAGCAGAATGACAGTAAGCACAGATACGCAGTATTTT. This translates into CASRMTVSTDTQYF. Complete variable domain (other parts from reference TRBV2 and TRBJ2-3): EPEVTQTPSHQVTQMGQEVILRCVPISNHLYFYWYRQILGQKVEFLVSFYNNEISEKSEIFDDQFSVERPDGSNFTLKIRSTKLEDSAMYFCASRMTVSTDTQYFGPGTRLTVL.